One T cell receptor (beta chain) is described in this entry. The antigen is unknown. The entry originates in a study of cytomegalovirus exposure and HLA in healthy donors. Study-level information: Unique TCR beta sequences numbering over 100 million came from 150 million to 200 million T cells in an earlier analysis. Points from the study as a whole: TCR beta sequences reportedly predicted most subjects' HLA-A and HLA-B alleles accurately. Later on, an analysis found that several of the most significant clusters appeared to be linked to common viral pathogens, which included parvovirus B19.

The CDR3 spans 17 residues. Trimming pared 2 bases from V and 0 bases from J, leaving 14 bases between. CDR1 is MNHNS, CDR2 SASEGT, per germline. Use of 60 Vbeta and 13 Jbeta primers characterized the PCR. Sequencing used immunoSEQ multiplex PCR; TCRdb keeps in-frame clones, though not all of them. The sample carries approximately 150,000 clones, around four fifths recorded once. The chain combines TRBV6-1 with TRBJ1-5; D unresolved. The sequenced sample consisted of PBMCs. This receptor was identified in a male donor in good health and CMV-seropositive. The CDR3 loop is CASSERETHYSNQPQHF. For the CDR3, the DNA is TGTGCCAGCAGTGAACGAGAGACACATTATAGCAATCAGCCCCAGCATTTT.